These T cell receptor beta chains were read from a single sample in a study of identical twins. TCRdb independently ran MiXCR on the 5' RACE reads; one entry per CDR3 protein. Of roughly 470,000 distinct CDR3 sequences in the sample, roughly an eighth are singletons; the top ten hold approximately 0.98%. These sequences were also reported in another study, on yellow fever vaccine responses in identical twins.

The sequencing input was CD4+ T cells sorted from blood. Source of these receptors: a woman aged 18-30 years in good health. Both conserved end residues are part of each CDR3. Each record gives: clone size, J gene, V gene, D gene, CDR3 DNA, CDR3 protein. A D gene is named only where the DNA matches it firmly. The listing skips clone size in some rows; elsewhere it reads once, few, many or a size class.

abundance: few; j_gene: TRBJ2-3; v_gene: TRBV3-1; d_gene: -; CDR3nt: TGTGCCAGCACCTCGGAGGGGCGGGCTGGCACAGATACGCAGTATTTT; CDR3aa: CASTSEGRAGTDTQYF
abundance: -; j_gene: TRBJ2-1; v_gene: TRBV12-3/TRBV12-4; d_gene: -; CDR3nt: TGTGCCAGCACCGCTATAGGAAGGCACAATGAGCAGTTCTTC; CDR3aa: CASTAIGRHNEQFF
abundance: few; j_gene: TRBJ2-5; v_gene: TRBV3-1; d_gene: -; CDR3nt: TGTGCCAGCAGCCATACCCGGACCCGGGGGACCCAGTACTTC; CDR3aa: CASSHTRTRGTQYF
abundance: -; j_gene: TRBJ2-7; v_gene: TRBV30; d_gene: -; CDR3nt: TGTGCCGGAAAGGGTCCTTACGAGCAGTACTTC; CDR3aa: CAGKGPYEQYF
abundance: many; j_gene: TRBJ1-1; v_gene: TRBV20-1; d_gene: -; CDR3nt: TGCAGTGCTTCGTATGTGAACACTGAAGCTTTCTTT; CDR3aa: CSASYVNTEAFF
abundance: -; j_gene: TRBJ2-3; v_gene: TRBV27; d_gene: -; CDR3nt: TGTGCCAGCAGTTGGTCCACCCACACAGATACGCAGTATTTT; CDR3aa: CASSWSTHTDTQYF
abundance: few; j_gene: TRBJ2-5; v_gene: TRBV28; d_gene: -; CDR3nt: TGTGCCAGCAGTTTTATACGGCAAGAGACCCAGTACTTC; CDR3aa: CASSFIRQETQYF
abundance: -; j_gene: TRBJ1-2; v_gene: TRBV27; d_gene: -; CDR3nt: TGTGCCAGCAGTCAAACGGGACCAGCTAACTATGGCTACACCTTC; CDR3aa: CASSQTGPANYGYTF
abundance: many; j_gene: TRBJ1-5; v_gene: TRBV12-3/TRBV12-4; d_gene: -; CDR3nt: TGTGCCAGCAGTTTACGGGGCTTGGGCAATCAGCCCCAGCATTTT; CDR3aa: CASSLRGLGNQPQHF
abundance: few; j_gene: TRBJ2-7; v_gene: TRBV4-2; d_gene: TRBD1; CDR3nt: TGTGCCAGCAGCCAGGGACAGGGGGTTCGTATTTACGAGCAGTACTTC; CDR3aa: CASSQGQGVRIYEQYF
abundance: -; j_gene: TRBJ1-2; v_gene: TRBV12-3/TRBV12-4; d_gene: -; CDR3nt: TGTGCCAGCACCCCTTGGGGATTTGACGGCTACACCTTC; CDR3aa: CASTPWGFDGYTF
abundance: few; j_gene: TRBJ1-4; v_gene: TRBV3-1; d_gene: -; CDR3nt: TGTGCCAGCAGCCAAGGTGTGCGGGAGCGTTATGAAAAACTGTTTTTT; CDR3aa: CASSQGVRERYEKLFF
abundance: many; j_gene: TRBJ2-7; v_gene: TRBV12-3/TRBV12-4; d_gene: -; CDR3nt: TGTGCCAGCAGTACAGGGAAGCAGTACTTC; CDR3aa: CASSTGKQYF
abundance: few; j_gene: TRBJ2-7; v_gene: TRBV29-1; d_gene: TRBD1; CDR3nt: TGCAGCGTTGAAGGGTGGGGACAGGGACGGTCCTACGAGCAGTACTTC; CDR3aa: CSVEGWGQGRSYEQYF
abundance: few; j_gene: TRBJ1-2; v_gene: TRBV29-1; d_gene: TRBD1; CDR3nt: TGCAGCGTCCCCGGGACAGGGGTGGCCGGCTACACCTTC; CDR3aa: CSVPGTGVAGYTF
abundance: few; j_gene: TRBJ2-5; v_gene: TRBV20-1; d_gene: -; CDR3nt: TGCAGTGCTACCCTAGCGTCAGAGACCCAGTACTTC; CDR3aa: CSATLASETQYF
abundance: few; j_gene: TRBJ2-1; v_gene: TRBV15; d_gene: TRBD1; CDR3nt: TGTGCCACCAGCAGAGAAAACGACAGGGTGGGCGAGCAGTTCTTC; CDR3aa: CATSRENDRVGEQFF
abundance: -; j_gene: TRBJ2-1; v_gene: TRBV7-8; d_gene: -; CDR3nt: TGTGCCAGCAGCTTAGTTTACGGGCCTAATGAGCAGTTCTTC; CDR3aa: CASSLVYGPNEQFF
abundance: few; j_gene: TRBJ2-3; v_gene: TRBV18; d_gene: -; CDR3nt: TGTGCCAGCTCACCACCGGAGATGCGCACAGATACGCAGTATTTT; CDR3aa: CASSPPEMRTDTQYF
abundance: few; j_gene: TRBJ2-7; v_gene: TRBV10-2; d_gene: TRBD2; CDR3nt: TGCGCCAGCAGTTCTGCTAGCGGGACGGGGCAGTACTTC; CDR3aa: CASSSASGTGQYF
abundance: many; j_gene: TRBJ2-6; v_gene: TRBV3-1; d_gene: -; CDR3nt: TGTGCCAGCAGCCAGGCTTCTGGGGCCAACGTCCTGACTTTC; CDR3aa: CASSQASGANVLTF
abundance: -; j_gene: TRBJ2-5; v_gene: TRBV15; d_gene: TRBD1; CDR3nt: TGTGCCACCAGCAGTGTATCCGGGACAGGGACAGAGACCCAGTACTTC; CDR3aa: CATSSVSGTGTETQYF
abundance: few; j_gene: TRBJ2-7; v_gene: TRBV12-3/TRBV12-4; d_gene: TRBD1; CDR3nt: TGTGCCAGCAGTTTATTCCGGGACAGCTACGAGCAGTACTTC; CDR3aa: CASSLFRDSYEQYF
abundance: few; j_gene: TRBJ2-7; v_gene: TRBV9; d_gene: TRBD1; CDR3nt: TGTGCCAGCAGCGTAAGGACAGGGGGTGGCGAGCAGTACTTC; CDR3aa: CASSVRTGGGEQYF
abundance: -; j_gene: TRBJ2-1; v_gene: TRBV15; d_gene: -; CDR3nt: TGTGCCACCAGCAGAGATCGTGGGGTGCTCGATGAGCAGTTCTTC; CDR3aa: CATSRDRGVLDEQFF
abundance: few; j_gene: TRBJ2-7; v_gene: TRBV20-1; d_gene: -; CDR3nt: TGCGGGGGGGCCGGAGCCTACGAGCAGTACTTC; CDR3aa: CGGAGAYEQYF